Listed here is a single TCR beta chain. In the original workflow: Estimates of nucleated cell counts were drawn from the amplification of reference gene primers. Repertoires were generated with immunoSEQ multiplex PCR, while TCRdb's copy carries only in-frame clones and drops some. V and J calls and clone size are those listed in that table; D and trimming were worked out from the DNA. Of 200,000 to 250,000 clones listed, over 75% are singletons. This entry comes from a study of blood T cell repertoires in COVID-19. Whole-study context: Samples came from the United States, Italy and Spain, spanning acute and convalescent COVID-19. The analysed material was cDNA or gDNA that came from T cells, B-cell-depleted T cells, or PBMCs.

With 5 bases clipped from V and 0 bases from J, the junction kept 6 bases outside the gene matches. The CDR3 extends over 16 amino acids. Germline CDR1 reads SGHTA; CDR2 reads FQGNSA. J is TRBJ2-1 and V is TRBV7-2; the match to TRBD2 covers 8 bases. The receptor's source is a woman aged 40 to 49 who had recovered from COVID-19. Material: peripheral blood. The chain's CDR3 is CASSAGGTSSYNEQFF. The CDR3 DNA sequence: TGTGCCAGCAGCGCCGGGGGGACTAGCTCCTACAATGAGCAGTTCTTC.